Listed below are T cell receptor beta chains from one sample, sequenced in a study of blood T cells in healthy people across ages. TCRdb itself ran the 5' RACE reads through MiXCR, one entry per CDR3 protein. The table has about 830,000 distinct CDR3 sequences, 62% seen once. Sequencing was carried out using blood. All receptors derive from a man in his thirties or forties in good health. Each CDR3 is given with its conserved first and last residue. The order of the fields is D gene, V gene, clone size, J gene, CDR3 length, CDR3 DNA, CDR3 protein. D genes are given only for firm matches. Expanded clones get a size class; other rows say once, few or many, or leave the size out.

TRBD2,TRBV4-2,NA,TRBJ2-2,17,TGTGCCAGCAGCCATAGACTAGCGGGGGGTCGCACCGGGGAGCTGTTTTTT,CASSHRLAGGRTGELFF
TRBD1,TRBV14,NA,TRBJ2-7,18,TGTGCCAGCAGCCCCGCCAGAGTTCACACAGGGGTGATGGGCGAGCAGTACTTC,CASSPARVHTGVMGEQYF
TRBD1,TRBV4-2,NA,TRBJ2-5,16,TGTGCCAGCAGCCGGACAGGCGACCTTCTTCAAGAGACCCAGTACTTC,CASSRTGDLLQETQYF
NA,TRBV9,NA,TRBJ2-1,14,TGTGCCAGCAGCGTAGGAGGGGGTTCTAATGAGCAGTTCTTC,CASSVGGGSNEQFF
NA,TRBV20-1,NA,TRBJ2-1,14,TGCAGTGCTAGAGATCCTAGAAGGGGGAATGAGCAGTTCTTC,CSARDPRRGNEQFF
NA,TRBV20-1,NA,TRBJ1-2,16,TGCAGTGCTAGAGTAACTCCGGGGGCGCAGAGCTATGGCTACACCTTC,CSARVTPGAQSYGYTF
NA,TRBV2,few,TRBJ2-4,14,TGTGCCAGCAGGCGGGGGCAGGGGGCAGGCATTCAGTACTTC,CASRRGQGAGIQYF
TRBD2,TRBV4-2,few,TRBJ2-5,15,TGTGCCAGCAGCCAAGAAAGAGCGGGGCAAGAGACCCAGTACTTC,CASSQERAGQETQYF
TRBD2,TRBV20-1,NA,TRBJ2-5,14,TGCAGTGCTAGAGAGGCGACTAGCGGAGAGACCCAGTACTTC,CSAREATSGETQYF
TRBD2,TRBV5-1,NA,TRBJ2-1,14,TGCGCCAGCGGCGACCTAGCGGGGGTCAATGAGCAGTTCTTC,CASGDLAGVNEQFF